The 9 T cell receptor beta chains reported below all come from one sample, sequenced in a study of blood T cells in healthy people across ages. PCR was performed a second time for about 7 to 12 cycles using a sample-barcoded 5' primer and a J-beta primer mix. TCRdb re-analysed the 5' RACE reads in MiXCR, keeping a single row per CDR3 protein. Of approximately 680,000 distinct CDR3 sequences in the sample, about 30% were seen once. Specimen: blood. All receptors derive from a woman older than 75 in good health.

This clonotype showed up just a few times. It may be a read error: a sequence one base away is much more abundant. The V gene is TRBV2, the J gene TRBJ2-1, with unresolved D. The J call may be in error: the DNA end matches TRBJ2-7 better. This CDR3 spans 15 amino acids. Germline V lookup: CDR1 SNHLY, CDR2 FYNNEI. CDR3 nucleotides: TGTGCCAGCAGTGAAGGGACCCTACCCTACAATGAGCAGTACTTC. It is translated as CASSEGTLPYNEQYF.

In its sample, this clonotype was seen many times. The chain combines TRBV9 with TRBJ1-6, with 9 bases identical to TRBD1. Germline CDR1 and CDR2: SGDLS and YYNGEE. The J segment lost 9 bases and the V segment lost 4 bases, leaving 8 bases of the junction unmatched. The CDR3 covers 15 residues. Written as DNA, the CDR3 is TGTGCCAGCAGCCCAGACAGGGGGAATGCTTCACCCCTCCACTTT. This encodes CASSPDRGNASPLHF.

The table lists this clonotype with many counts. CDR3 region: CASSQNGADTGELFF. CDR3 coding DNA: TGCGCCAGCAGCCAAAATGGGGCGGACACCGGGGAGCTGTTTTTT. The chain uses TRBV4-3 and TRBJ2-2; D perhaps matches TRBD1 (5 bases). V lost 2 bases and J 3 bases, leaving 10 bases between the germline ends. The length of the CDR3 is 15 residues. CDR1 and CDR2 from the germline V gene are LGHNA and YSLEER.

The CDR3 sequence is CASSLSGLKNQPQHF. In nucleotides, the CDR3 is TGTGCCAGCAGTTTGTCAGGGCTCAAAAATCAGCCCCAGCATTTT. This chain connects TRBV12-3 or TRBV12-4 to TRBJ1-5, with D tentatively TRBD1 (5 bases). The V end lost 3 bases, the J end lost 4 bases, and 13 bases lay between the germline ends. The CDR3 runs to 15 residues.

The chain uses TRBV5-5 and TRBJ1-4; D call uncertain. Looked up from germline, CDR1 is SGHKS and CDR2 is YYEKEE (reference sequence). CDR3 length equals 17 residues. Between the trimmed V and J ends, which lost 4 bases and 2 bases, there was a span of 18 bases. DNA of the CDR3: TGTGCCAGCAGCCCCCCCCATGAGGTGACGACTAATGAAAAACTGTTTTTT. Its protein product is CASSPPHEVTTNEKLFF.

This clonotype was picked up many times. The rearrangement uses TRBV20-1 and TRBJ2-7, with 8 bases that match TRBD2. V lost 4 bases to trimming and J lost 3 bases; unmatched junction nucleotides: 2. Germline CDR1 is DFQATT and CDR2 is SNEGSKA (reference sequence). This CDR3 spans 12 amino acids. The CDR3: CSATSGGYEQYF. The DNA of the CDR3 is TGCAGTGCTACCAGCGGGGGCTACGAGCAGTACTTC.

The chain has TRBV20-1 and TRBJ2-7, with 8 bases lining up with TRBD2. J was trimmed by 6 bases and V by 2 bases; bases with no gene match: 6. From germline, CDR1 is DFQATT and CDR2 SNEGSKA (reference sequence). The CDR3 contains 13 residues. The DNA for the CDR3 is TGCAGTGCTAGAATTCGGGAGGGTTTCGAGCAGTACTTC. Translated: CSARIREGFEQYF.

This clonotype was recorded at least ten times. V is TRBV20-1 and J is TRBJ2-2; D not certain. This CDR3 spans 13 amino acids. The germline V gene encodes CDR1 DFQATT and CDR2 SNEGSKA (reference sequence). Trimming left V 4 bases short and J 2 bases short, with 8 bases between. In DNA form, the CDR3 reads TGCAGTGCTAAAACCCCAAACACCGGGGAGCTGTTTTTT. The encoded protein is CSAKTPNTGELFF.

This clonotype was recorded at least ten times. V usage is TRBV15 and J usage is TRBJ2-1; maybe TRBD2 (6 bases). The CDR3 loop spans 14 amino acids. Germline V gene lookup returns CDR1 LNHNV and CDR2 YYDKDF (reference sequence). The V end was cut by 1 base, the J end by 7 bases, with 11 bases between. DNA of the CDR3: TGTGCCACCAGCAGAGCTATGACTAGTAATGAGCAGTTCTTC. Its protein product is CATSRAMTSNEQFF.